The clone carrying this TCR beta chain has more than one count but fewer than ten. MiXCR was run by TCRdb on the 5' RACE reads, yielding one entry per CDR3 protein. Altogether 1.5 million to 2 million distinct CDR3 sequences are present, less than 40% being singletons, with the ten largest covering about 0.3%. The data derive from a study of identical twins. Germline V gene lookup returns CDR1 DFQATT and CDR2 SNEGSKA (reference sequence). V trimming: 0 bases; J trimming: 6 bases; junction bases outside the gene matches: 12. This CDR3 has 17 residues. The sample consisted of cord blood. This clonotype originated in a newborn girl in good health. The chain has TRBV20-1 and TRBJ2-2, with 8 bases matching TRBD2. The CDR3 is CSAREEWVTSGAGELFF. Here the CDR3 DNA reads TGCAGTGCTAGAGAGGAGTGGGTAACTAGCGGAGCCGGGGAGCTGTTTTTT.